This record looks at one T cell receptor beta chain sequence and its context. This record belongs to a study of blood T cell repertoires in COVID-19. At the level of the study: Samples of COVID-19 (acute and convalescent) were obtained from the United States, Italy and Spain.

Profiling relied on immunoSEQ multiplex PCR, and the TCRdb table lists in-frame clones only, not all of them. The data show about 52,000 clones, roughly 84% seen once. CDR1 and CDR2 from the germline V gene are SGHTA and FQGNSA. The ends were cut back, 1 base at V and 9 bases at J, with 10 bases in the middle. The CDR3 is made up of 13 amino acids. The sequencing sample was made of peripheral blood. The origin of this receptor is a human donor with active COVID-19. The donor label of this sample is uncertain. The rearrangement uses TRBV7-2 and TRBJ2-1; D unresolved. CDR3 DNA: TGTGCCAGCAGCTTAGTTAGTATCGGTGAGCAGTTCTTC. This codes for CASSLVSIGEQFF.